The 15 T cell receptor beta chains below all came from one sample that was sequenced in a study of neurological immune-mediated disorders. TCRdb itself ran the 5' RACE reads through MiXCR, one entry per CDR3 protein. Of 45,000 to 60,000 distinct CDR3 sequences listed, more than 9.5% are singletons. Stated time point: longitudinal time-point 3. Source material: PBMCs. All receptors come from a male donor with HTLV-1-associated myelopathy (HAM/TSP).

This clonotype showed up many times. V is TRBV20-1 and J is TRBJ2-1; weak D call: TRBD1 (6 bases). Trimming removed 5 bases at V and 7 bases at J, with 18 bases between. This CDR3 spans 14 amino acids. Looked up from germline, CDR1 is DFQATT and CDR2 is SNEGSKA (reference sequence). In DNA form, the CDR3 reads TGCAGTGCTGTCTATAGTACCCAGGGGAATGAGCAGTTCTTC. This translates into CSAVYSTQGNEQFF.

This clonotype came up many times. The chain recombines TRBV20-1 with TRBJ1-3, with D possibly being TRBD1 (5 bases). The CDR3 has 14 residues. Germline V gene lookup returns CDR1 DFQATT and CDR2 SNEGSKA (reference sequence). Deletions cut 3 bases from V and 4 bases from J, with 13 bases between. Here the CDR3 reads CSARRHGAGNTIYF. The CDR3 DNA reads TGCAGTGCTAGGCGACACGGGGCGGGAAACACCATATATTTT.

This clonotype has just a few counts. The chain's CDR3 is CASSGAGGVSNYGYTF. CDR3 coding DNA: TGCGCCAGCAGCGGGGCAGGGGGTGTCTCTAACTATGGCTACACCTTC. The chain employs TRBV5-1 and TRBJ1-2; 7 nucleotides align to TRBD1. Trimming removed 4 bases from V and 0 bases from J; junction bases left unmatched: 9. CDR3 length: 16 amino acids. Germline V CDR1 and CDR2: SGHRS, YFSETQ.

This clonotype has ten or more counts. The rearrangement uses TRBV10-3 and TRBJ1-6, with 8 bases lining up with TRBD1. The germline gives CDR1 ENHRY, CDR2 SYGVKD. J gave up 13 bases and V 7 bases, and 12 bases lay outside the gene matches. The CDR3 length is 14 residues. The CDR3 protein is CAIKEQGEWYPLHF. Here the CDR3 DNA reads TGTGCCATCAAAGAACAGGGGGAGTGGTACCCCCTCCACTTT.

In its sample, this clonotype was seen many times. The chain combines TRBV5-6 with TRBJ1-2; D is perhaps TRBD1 (5 bases). Trimming took off 4 bases at V and 5 bases at J, with 12 bases between the two ends. Germline lookup yields CDR1 SGHDT and CDR2 YYEEEE. CDR3 length: 13 amino acids. The CDR3 nucleotides read TGTGCCAGCAGCGAAGCAGGGAGTTATGGCTACACCTTC. This encodes CASSEAGSYGYTF.

This clonotype was detected many times. The rearrangement joins TRBV6-1 to TRBJ2-1, with D uncertain. Germline-derived CDR1 and CDR2 are MNHNS and SASEGT. The CDR3 is made up of 14 amino acids. V was pared by 7 bases and J by 4 bases, with 14 bases between. In DNA, the CDR3 is TGTGCCAGCACCCCTTCCTGGGGTTACAATGAGCAGTTCTTC. Amino acid sequence: CASTPSWGYNEQFF.

This clonotype was found many times. This chain uses TRBV12-3 or TRBV12-4 with TRBJ1-1, with 7 positions matching TRBD1. V gave up 7 bases and J gave up 5 bases; unmatched junction bases: 10. This CDR3 contains 14 residues. CDR3 DNA sequence: TGTGCCAGCACTTCCCAGGGGGGCTCGACTGAAGCTTTCTTT. Translated: CASTSQGGSTEAFF.

Comments on this clonotype: This sequence may be a read error, since a much larger clone differs from it by one base. This is likely a read error, given that the CDR3 carries no conserved phenylalanine or tryptophan at its end. The rearrangement links TRBV29-1 to TRBJ2-7, with TRBD2 matching over 9 bases. V shed 2 bases, J shed 2 bases, and the junction held 7 bases outside the gene matches. The germline V gene encodes CDR1 SQVTM and CDR2 ANQGSEA. CDR3 length: 15 residues. CDR3: CSVELSGGRPYEQYL. Written as DNA, the CDR3 is TGCAGCGTTGAACTTAGCGGGGGCCGGCCCTACGAGCAGTACCTC.

Many counts were recorded for this clonotype. The V call is TRBV7-9, the J call TRBJ1-5, with D maybe TRBD1 (6 bases). The CDR3 totals 16 residues. Trimming removed 1 base at V and 4 bases at J, with 14 bases between. Germline V lookup: CDR1 SEHNR, CDR2 FQNEAQ (reference sequence). The CDR3 DNA is TGTGCCAGCAGCTTAGGTGGCGGGGGCAATAATCAGCCCCAGCATTTT. Amino acids: CASSLGGGGNNQPQHF. Drawing the rest from reference TRBV7-9 and TRBJ1-5, the complete variable domain is DTGVSQNPRHKITKRGQNVTFRCDPISEHNRLYWYRQTLGQGPEFLTYFQNEAQLEKSRLLSDRFSAERPKGSFSTLEIQRTEQGDSAMYLCASSLGGGGNNQPQHFGDGTRLSIL.

This clonotype came up many times. The chain joins TRBV5-5 to TRBJ2-7; no reliable D call. This CDR3 is built from 13 residues. From germline, CDR1 is SGHKS and CDR2 YYEKEE (reference sequence). V lost 0 bases to trimming and J lost 5 bases, with 9 bases between them. The CDR3 reads CASSLAPWNEQYF. The CDR3, as DNA: TGTGCCAGCAGCTTGGCACCATGGAACGAGCAGTACTTC.

With respect to this clonotype: One end of the junction fails to match germline, which may point to a read error. The chain employs TRBV12-3 or TRBV12-4 and TRBJ2-7, with D possibly matching TRBD2 (5 bases). The CDR3 covers 15 residues. The CDR3 DNA follows: TGTGCCAGTCCTACCCCTCGGGGTCCTCCCTACGATCAGTGCTTC. Its translation: CASPTPRGPPYDQCF.

This clonotype was detected many times. The V call is TRBV29-1, the J call TRBJ1-4, with D unresolved. Per the germline V gene, CDR1 is SQVTM and CDR2 is ANQGSEA. Trimming pared 7 bases from V and 5 bases from J, leaving 14 bases between. The CDR3 length is 13 residues. As DNA, the CDR3 is TGCAGCGGTTCAACGGGCTTAAATGAAAAACTGTTTTTT. Amino acid sequence: CSGSTGLNEKLFF.

This clonotype came up many times. V and J are TRBV5-1 and TRBJ1-1; 7 bases are a match to TRBD1. V gave up 0 bases and J gave up 6 bases; unmatched junction bases: 14. The V gene's germline CDR1 is SGHRS and CDR2 YFSETQ. The CDR3 extends over 17 amino acids. The CDR3 DNA follows: TGCGCCAGCAGCTTGGTAAGGGGGCGAGGAGTATTCGCTGAAGCTTTCTTT. It encodes CASSLVRGRGVFAEAFF.

This clonotype was found many times. This chain joins TRBV3-1 and TRBJ1-5, with D unclear. V gave up 1 base and J gave up 4 bases, with 8 bases separating them. The germline V gene encodes CDR1 LGHDT and CDR2 YNNKEL (reference sequence). The CDR3 has 14 amino acids. The CDR3 region is CASSQGVPNQPQHF. In DNA form, the CDR3 reads TGTGCCAGCAGCCAAGGAGTCCCGAATCAGCCCCAGCATTTT.

The count of this clonotype is one. The chain couples TRBV20-1 to TRBJ2-7; TRBD2 matches 10 bases. The trim removed 6 bases at V and 2 bases at J, leaving 4 bases unmatched. The germline V gene encodes CDR1 DFQATT and CDR2 SNEGSKA (reference sequence). The CDR3 spans 13 residues. The CDR3 DNA reads as TGCAGTGCGGTGGGACTAGCGCCCTACGAGCAGTACTTC. Translated: CSAVGLAPYEQYF.